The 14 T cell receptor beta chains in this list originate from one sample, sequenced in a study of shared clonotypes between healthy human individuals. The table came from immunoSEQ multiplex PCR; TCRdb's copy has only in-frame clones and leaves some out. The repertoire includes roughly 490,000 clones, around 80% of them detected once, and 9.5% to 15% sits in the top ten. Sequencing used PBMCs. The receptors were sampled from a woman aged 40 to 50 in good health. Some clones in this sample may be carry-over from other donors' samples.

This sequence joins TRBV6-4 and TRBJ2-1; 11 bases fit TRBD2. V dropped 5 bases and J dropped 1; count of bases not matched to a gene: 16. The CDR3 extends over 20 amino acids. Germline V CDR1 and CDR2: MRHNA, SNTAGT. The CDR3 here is CASSCLSRTSGFRSYNEQFF. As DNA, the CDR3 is TGTGCCAGCAGTTGCCTATCCAGGACTAGCGGGTTTAGATCCTACAATGAGCAGTTCTTC.

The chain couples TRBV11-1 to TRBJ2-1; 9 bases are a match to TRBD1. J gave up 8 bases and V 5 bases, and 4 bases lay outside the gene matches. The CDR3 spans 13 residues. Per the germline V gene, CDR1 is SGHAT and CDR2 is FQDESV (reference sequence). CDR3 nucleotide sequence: TGTGCCAGCAGCCCCGGGACAGGGCATGAGCAGTTCTTC. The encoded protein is CASSPGTGHEQFF.

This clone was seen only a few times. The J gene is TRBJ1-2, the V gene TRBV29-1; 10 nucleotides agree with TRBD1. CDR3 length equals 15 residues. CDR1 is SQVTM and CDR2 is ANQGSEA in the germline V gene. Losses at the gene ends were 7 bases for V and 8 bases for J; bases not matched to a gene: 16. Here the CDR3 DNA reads TGCAGCGGGTATTCCCCGGGACAGGGGAATACGGGCTACACCTTC. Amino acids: CSGYSPGQGNTGYTF.

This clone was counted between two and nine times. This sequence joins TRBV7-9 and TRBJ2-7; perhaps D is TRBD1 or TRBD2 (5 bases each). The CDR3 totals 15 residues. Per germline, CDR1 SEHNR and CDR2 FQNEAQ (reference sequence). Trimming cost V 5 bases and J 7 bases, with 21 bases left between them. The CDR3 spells CASSSTGTLLGEQYF. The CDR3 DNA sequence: TGTGCCAGCAGCAGCACCGGGACCCTCTTAGGGGAGCAGTACTTC.

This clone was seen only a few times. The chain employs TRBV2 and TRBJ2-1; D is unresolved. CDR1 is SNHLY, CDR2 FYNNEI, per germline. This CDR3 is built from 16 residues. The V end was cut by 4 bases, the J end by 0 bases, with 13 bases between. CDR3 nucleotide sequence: TGTGCCAGCAGTGGAACAAACACCGGCTCCTACAATGAGCAGTTCTTC. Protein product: CASSGTNTGSYNEQFF.

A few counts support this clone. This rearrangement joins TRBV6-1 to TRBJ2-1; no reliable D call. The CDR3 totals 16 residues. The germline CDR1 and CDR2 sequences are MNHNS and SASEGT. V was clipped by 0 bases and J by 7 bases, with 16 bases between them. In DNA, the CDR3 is TGTGCCAGCAGTGAAGCGGGCTTTAGGCCGCAGAATGAGCAGTTCTTC. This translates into CASSEAGFRPQNEQFF.

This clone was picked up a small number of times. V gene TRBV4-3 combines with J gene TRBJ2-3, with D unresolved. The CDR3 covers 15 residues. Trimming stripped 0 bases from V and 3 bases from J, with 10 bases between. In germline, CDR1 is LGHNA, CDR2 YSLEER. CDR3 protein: CASSQDNFKTDTQYF. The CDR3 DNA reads TGCGCCAGCAGCCAAGACAATTTTAAGACAGATACGCAGTATTTT.

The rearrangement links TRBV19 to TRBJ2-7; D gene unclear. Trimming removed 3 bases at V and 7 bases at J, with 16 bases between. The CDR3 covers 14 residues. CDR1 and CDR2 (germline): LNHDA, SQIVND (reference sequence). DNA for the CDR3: TGTGCCAGTAGTATCTCGGATTTGTCTATGGAGCAGTACTTC. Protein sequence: CASSISDLSMEQYF.

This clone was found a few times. In DNA form, the CDR3 reads TGTGCCAGCAGCTTACCCGGGTCCCAAGAGACCCAGTACTTC. The encoded protein is CASSLPGSQETQYF. The gene calls are TRBV7-9 and TRBJ2-5, with unresolved D. Germline values: CDR1 SEHNR, CDR2 FQNEAQ (reference sequence). The V gene lost 2 bases and the J gene lost 1 base, with 8 bases spanning the gap. The CDR3 runs 14 residues.

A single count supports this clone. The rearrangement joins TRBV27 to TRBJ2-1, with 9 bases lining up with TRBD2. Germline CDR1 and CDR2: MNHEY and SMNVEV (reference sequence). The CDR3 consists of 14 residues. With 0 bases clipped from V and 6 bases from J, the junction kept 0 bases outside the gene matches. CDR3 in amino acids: CASSLSSGSNEQFF. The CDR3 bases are TGTGCCAGCAGTTTATCTAGCGGGAGCAATGAGCAGTTCTTC.

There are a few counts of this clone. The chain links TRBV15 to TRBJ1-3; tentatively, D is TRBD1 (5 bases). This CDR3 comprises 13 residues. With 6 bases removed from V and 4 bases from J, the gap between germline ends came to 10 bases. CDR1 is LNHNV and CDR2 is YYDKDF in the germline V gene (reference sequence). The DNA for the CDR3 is TGTGCCACCAGTGCAGGGTACGGAAACACCATATATTTT. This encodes CATSAGYGNTIYF. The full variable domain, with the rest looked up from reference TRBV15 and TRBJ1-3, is DAMVIQNPRYQVTQFGKPVTLSCSQTLNHNVMYWYQQKSSQAPKLLFHYYDKDFNNEADTPDNFQSRRPNTSFCFLDIRSPGLGDTAMYLCATSAGYGNTIYFGEGSWLTVV.

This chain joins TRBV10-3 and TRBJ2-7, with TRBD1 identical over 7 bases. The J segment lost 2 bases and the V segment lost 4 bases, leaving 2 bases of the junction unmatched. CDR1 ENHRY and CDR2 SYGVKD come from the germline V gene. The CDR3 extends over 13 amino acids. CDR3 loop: CAISGQGAYEQYF. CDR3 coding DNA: TGTGCCATCAGTGGCCAGGGGGCCTACGAGCAGTACTTC.

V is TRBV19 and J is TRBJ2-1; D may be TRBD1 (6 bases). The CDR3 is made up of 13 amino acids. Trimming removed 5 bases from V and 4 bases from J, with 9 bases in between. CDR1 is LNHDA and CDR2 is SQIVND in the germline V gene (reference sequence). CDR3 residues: CASSSDRYNEQFF. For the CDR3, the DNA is TGTGCCAGTAGTTCCGACAGGTACAATGAGCAGTTCTTC.

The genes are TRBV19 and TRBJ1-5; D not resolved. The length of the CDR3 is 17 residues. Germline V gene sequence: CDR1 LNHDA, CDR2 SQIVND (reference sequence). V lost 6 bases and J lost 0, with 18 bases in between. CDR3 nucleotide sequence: TGTGCCAGTAGCCGCCGGGCCGGAGTGTATAGCAATCAGCCCCAGCATTTT. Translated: CASSRRAGVYSNQPQHF.